This T cell receptor (beta chain) derives from a study of high-grade serous ovarian cancer treatment subgroups. Germline V gene data show CDR1 as SEHNR and CDR2 as FQNEAQ (reference sequence). This CDR3 has 15 residues. V was pared by 5 bases and J by 5 bases, with 16 bases between. Tumor samples were obtained before definitive surgery or chemotherapy. Assay: immunoSEQ multiplex PCR; the TCRdb copy retains only in-frame clones and omits some. The repertoire includes about 1,600 clones, approximately 70% of them detected once, and roughly an eighth sits in the top ten. The source material was tumor tissue. The chain couples TRBV7-9 to TRBJ2-1, with a possible D match to TRBD2 (6 bases). The source of this sequence is a human donor with high-grade serous ovarian cancer. This CDR3 reads CASSPKVWGDNEQFF. The CDR3 DNA sequence: TGTGCCAGCAGCCCTAAAGTGTGGGGGGACAATGAGCAGTTCTTC.